This TCR beta chain was sequenced in a study of T cells in Graves' hyperthyroidism and ophthalmopathy. This CDR3 spans 16 amino acids. Per the germline V gene, CDR1 is DFQATT and CDR2 is SNEGSKA (reference sequence). Trimming took off 3 bases at V and 0 bases at J, with 12 bases between the two ends. RNA transcripts were the template for amplifying TCR beta CDR3 regions. TCR CDR3 regions were first amplified by RT-PCR with HTBI primers. TCRdb itself ran the multiplex PCR reads through MiXCR, one entry per CDR3 protein. The sample consists of some 800,000 distinct CDR3 sequences, 35% to 45% of them appearing once.

Material for sequencing was blood. The chain joins TRBV20-1 to TRBJ1-6; D is ambiguous. The source is a man between 18 and 29 years old with Graves' hyperthyroidism. The CDR3 loop reads CSARDRRSSYNSPLHF. The CDR3 DNA reads as TGCAGTGCTAGGGACCGCCGAAGCTCCTATAATTCACCCCTCCACTTT.